This T cell receptor (beta chain) was identified during a study of cytomegalovirus exposure and HLA in healthy donors. Clones were read by immunoSEQ multiplex PCR, and TCRdb kept only the in-frame ones, dropping some. The sample lists 200,000 to 300,000 clones, approximately 83% occurring once. The receptor was derived from a woman aged 25 to 39 in good health and CMV-seropositive. The material sequenced was PBMCs.

The CDR3 DNA reads as TGTGCCAGCTCGGTCAGCGGGAGGGCCTACGAGCAGTACTTC. This sequence encodes CASSVSGRAYEQYF. The gene calls are TRBV18 and TRBJ2-7; TRBD2 agrees at 10 bases. The germline CDR1 and CDR2 sequences are KGHSH and LQKENI. This CDR3 is built from 14 residues. The V gene end was trimmed by 6 bases and the J gene end by 2 bases; junction bases not matched to a gene: 4. The full variable domain, completed using reference TRBV18 and TRBJ2-7, is NAGVMQNPRHLVRRRGQEARLRCSPMKGHSHVYWYRQLPEEGLKFMVYLQKENIIDESGMPKERFSAEFPKEGPSILRIQQVVRGDSAAYFCASSVSGRAYEQYFGPGTRLTVT.